The present TCR beta chain was sequenced within a study of cytomegalovirus exposure and HLA in healthy donors. Background on the study: Of all 360 or so donors who were genotyped, about 84% belonged to the Caucasian-associated ancestry cluster.

All donors participated as healthy donors of bone marrow. As regards this clone: Its antigen is not identified.

The PCR used 60 Vbeta and 13 Jbeta primers. Assay used: immunoSEQ multiplex PCR; TCRdb lists only in-frame clones, some missing. The table shows 50,000 or so clones, with roughly 53% occurring only once. Study-wide findings and caveats: TCR beta V- and J-gene trimming, according to a later analysis, was linked to a missense DCLRE1C variant. Cytomegalovirus association was listed for approximately 150 TCR beta chains.

CDR3 length: 15 residues. V was clipped by 4 bases and J by 2 bases, with 15 bases between them. Looked up from germline, CDR1 is SGHRS and CDR2 is YFSETQ. The sequence derives from a human donor in good health. V and J are TRBV5-1 and TRBJ1-2, with D possibly TRBD1 on 5 matching bases. Sequencing was done on a sample of PBMCs. CDR3: CASSVTAGMNYGYTF. Written as DNA, the CDR3 is TGCGCCAGCAGCGTGACAGCAGGAATGAACTATGGCTACACCTTC.